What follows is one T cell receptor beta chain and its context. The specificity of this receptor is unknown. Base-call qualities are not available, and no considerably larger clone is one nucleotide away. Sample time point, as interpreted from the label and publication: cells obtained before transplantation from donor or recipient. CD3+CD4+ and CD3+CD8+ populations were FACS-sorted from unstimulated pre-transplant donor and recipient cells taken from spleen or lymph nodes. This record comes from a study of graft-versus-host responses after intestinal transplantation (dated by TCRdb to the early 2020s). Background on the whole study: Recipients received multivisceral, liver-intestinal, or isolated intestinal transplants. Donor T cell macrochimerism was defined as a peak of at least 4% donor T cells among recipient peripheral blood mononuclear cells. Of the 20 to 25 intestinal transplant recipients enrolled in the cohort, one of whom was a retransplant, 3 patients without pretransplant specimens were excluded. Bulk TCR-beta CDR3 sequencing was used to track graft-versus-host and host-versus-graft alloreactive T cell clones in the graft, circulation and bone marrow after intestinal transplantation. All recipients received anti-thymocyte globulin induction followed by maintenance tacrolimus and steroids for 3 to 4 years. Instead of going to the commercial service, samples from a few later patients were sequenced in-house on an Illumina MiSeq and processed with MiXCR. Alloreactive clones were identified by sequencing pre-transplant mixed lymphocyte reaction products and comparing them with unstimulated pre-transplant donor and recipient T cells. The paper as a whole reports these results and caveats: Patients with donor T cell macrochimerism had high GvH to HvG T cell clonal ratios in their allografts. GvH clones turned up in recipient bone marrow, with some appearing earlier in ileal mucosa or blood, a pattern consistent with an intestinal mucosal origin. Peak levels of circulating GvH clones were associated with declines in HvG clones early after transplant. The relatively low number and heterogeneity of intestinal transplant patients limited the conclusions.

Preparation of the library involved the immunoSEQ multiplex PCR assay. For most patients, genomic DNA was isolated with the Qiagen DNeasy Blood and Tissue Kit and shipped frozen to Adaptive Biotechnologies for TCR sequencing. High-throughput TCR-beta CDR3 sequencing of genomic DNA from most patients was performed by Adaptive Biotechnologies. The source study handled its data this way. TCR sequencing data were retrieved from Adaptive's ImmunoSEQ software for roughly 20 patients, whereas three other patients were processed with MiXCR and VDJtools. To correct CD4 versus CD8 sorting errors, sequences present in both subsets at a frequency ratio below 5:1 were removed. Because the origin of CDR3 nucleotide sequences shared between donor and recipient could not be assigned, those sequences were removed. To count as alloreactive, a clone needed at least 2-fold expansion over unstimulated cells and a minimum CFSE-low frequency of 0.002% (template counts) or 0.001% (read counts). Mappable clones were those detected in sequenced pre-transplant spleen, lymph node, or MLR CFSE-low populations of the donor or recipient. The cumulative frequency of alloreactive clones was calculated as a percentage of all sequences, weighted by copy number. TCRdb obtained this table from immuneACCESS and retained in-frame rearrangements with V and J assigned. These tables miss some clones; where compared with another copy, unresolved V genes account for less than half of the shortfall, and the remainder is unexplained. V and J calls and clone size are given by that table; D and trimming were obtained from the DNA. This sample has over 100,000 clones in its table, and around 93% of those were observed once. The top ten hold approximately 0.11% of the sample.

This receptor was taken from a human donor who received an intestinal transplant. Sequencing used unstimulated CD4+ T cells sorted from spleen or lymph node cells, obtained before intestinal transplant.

The CDR3 here reads CASSFPSSTGELFF. The sequenced DNA is TGTGCCAGCAGTTTCCCCAGCAGCACCGGGGAGCTGTTTTTT. The sequence is built from TRBV28 and TRBJ2-2; no confident D gene assignment can be made. From the germline V gene, CDR1 is MDHEN and CDR2 is SYDVKM. The CDR3 goes from the cysteine to the phenylalanine over 14 residues. Only CDR3 DNA is held: 42 bases, read in frame from base 1. V and J are truncated by 3 bases and 4 bases respectively, leaving an intervening sequence of 9 bases.